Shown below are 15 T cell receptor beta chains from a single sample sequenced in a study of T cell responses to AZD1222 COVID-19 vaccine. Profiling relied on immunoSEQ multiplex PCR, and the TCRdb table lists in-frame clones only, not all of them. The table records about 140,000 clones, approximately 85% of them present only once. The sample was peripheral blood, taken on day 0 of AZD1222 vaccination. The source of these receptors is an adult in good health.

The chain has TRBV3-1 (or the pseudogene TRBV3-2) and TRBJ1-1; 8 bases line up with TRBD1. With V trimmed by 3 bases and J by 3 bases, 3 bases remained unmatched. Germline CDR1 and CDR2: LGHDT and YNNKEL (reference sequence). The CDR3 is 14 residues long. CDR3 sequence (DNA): TGTGCCAGCAGCCACCTGACAGGGGACACTGAAGCTTTCTTT. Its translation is CASSHLTGDTEAFF.

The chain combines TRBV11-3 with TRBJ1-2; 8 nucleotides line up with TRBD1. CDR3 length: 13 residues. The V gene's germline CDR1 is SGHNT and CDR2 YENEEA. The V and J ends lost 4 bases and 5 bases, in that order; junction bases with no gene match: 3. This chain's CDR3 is CASSSRQGYGYTF. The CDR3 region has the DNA TGTGCCAGCAGCTCCAGACAGGGGTATGGCTACACCTTC.

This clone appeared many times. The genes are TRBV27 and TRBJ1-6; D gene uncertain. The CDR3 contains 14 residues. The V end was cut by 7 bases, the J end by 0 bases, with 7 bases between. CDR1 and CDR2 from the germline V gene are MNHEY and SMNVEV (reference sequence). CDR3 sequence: CASKGGSYNSPLHF. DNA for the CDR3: TGTGCCAGCAAAGGTGGCTCCTATAATTCACCCCTCCACTTT.

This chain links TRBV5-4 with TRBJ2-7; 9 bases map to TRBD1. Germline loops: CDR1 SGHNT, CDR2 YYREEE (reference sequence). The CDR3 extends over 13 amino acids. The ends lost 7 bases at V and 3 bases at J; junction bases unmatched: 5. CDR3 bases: TGTGCCAGCTGGGACAGGGAAAACTACGAGCAGTACTTC. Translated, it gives CASWDRENYEQYF.

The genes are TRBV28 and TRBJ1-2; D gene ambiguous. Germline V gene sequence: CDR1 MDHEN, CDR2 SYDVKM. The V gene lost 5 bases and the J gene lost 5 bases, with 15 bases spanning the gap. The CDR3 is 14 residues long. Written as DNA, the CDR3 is TGTGCCAGCAGTGGAATGCCCCCAAGGTATGGCTACACCTTC. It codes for CASSGMPPRYGYTF.

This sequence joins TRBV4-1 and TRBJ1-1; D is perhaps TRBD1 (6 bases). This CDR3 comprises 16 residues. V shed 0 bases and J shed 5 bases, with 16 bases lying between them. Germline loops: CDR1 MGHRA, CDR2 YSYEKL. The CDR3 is CASSQDPPGQPTEAFF. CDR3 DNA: TGCGCCAGCAGCCAAGACCCTCCGGGACAACCTACTGAAGCTTTCTTT.

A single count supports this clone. The CDR3 protein is CASRPGGTTEAFF. As DNA, the CDR3 is TGCGCCAGCAGACCGGGCGGGACCACTGAAGCTTTCTTT. This chain links TRBV5-1 with TRBJ1-1; perhaps TRBD1 as D (5 bases). This CDR3 contains 13 residues. CDR1 is SGHRS, CDR2 YFSETQ, per germline. V lost 5 bases and J 4 bases, leaving 12 bases between the germline ends. Filled out from reference TRBV5-1 and TRBJ1-1, the complete variable domain reads KAGVTQTPRYLIKTRGQQVTLSCSPISGHRSVSWYQQTPGQGLQFLFEYFSETQRNKGNFPGRFSGRQFSNSRSEMNVSTLELGDSALYLCASRPGGTTEAFFGQGTRLTVV.

CDR3 loop: CASSSTPSGMNDNEQFF. The CDR3 DNA is TGCGCCAGCAGCTCAACCCCGAGCGGCATGAACGACAATGAGCAGTTCTTC. The chain uses TRBV5-1 and TRBJ2-1; D is possibly TRBD2 (5 bases). This CDR3 region has 17 residues. The V gene lost 3 bases and the J gene lost 5 bases, with 21 bases spanning the gap. Germline values: CDR1 SGHRS, CDR2 YFSETQ.

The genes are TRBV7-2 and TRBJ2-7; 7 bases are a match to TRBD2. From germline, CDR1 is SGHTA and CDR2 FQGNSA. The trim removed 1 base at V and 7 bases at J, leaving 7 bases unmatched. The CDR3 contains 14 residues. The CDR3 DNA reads TGTGCCAGCAGCTTAGAGGGAGGGCCGTTGGAGCAGTACTTC. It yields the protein CASSLEGGPLEQYF.

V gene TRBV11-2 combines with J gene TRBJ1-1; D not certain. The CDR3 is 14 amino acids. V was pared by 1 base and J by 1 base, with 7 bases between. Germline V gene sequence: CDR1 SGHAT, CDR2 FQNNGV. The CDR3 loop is CASSLANRNTEAFF. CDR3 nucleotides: TGTGCCAGCAGCTTAGCAAACAGGAACACTGAAGCTTTCTTT.

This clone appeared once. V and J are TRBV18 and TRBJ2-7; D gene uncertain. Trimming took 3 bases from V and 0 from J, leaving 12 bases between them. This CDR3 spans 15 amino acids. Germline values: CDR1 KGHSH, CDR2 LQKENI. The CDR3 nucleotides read TGTGCCAGCTCACCCCTCCCCCAAAACTCCTACGAGCAGTACTTC. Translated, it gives CASSPLPQNSYEQYF.

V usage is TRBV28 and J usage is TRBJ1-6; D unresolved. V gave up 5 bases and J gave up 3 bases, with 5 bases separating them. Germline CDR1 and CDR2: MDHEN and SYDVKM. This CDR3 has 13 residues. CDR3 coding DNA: TGTGCCAGCAGTCTCAACTATAATTCACCCCTCCACTTT. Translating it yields CASSLNYNSPLHF.

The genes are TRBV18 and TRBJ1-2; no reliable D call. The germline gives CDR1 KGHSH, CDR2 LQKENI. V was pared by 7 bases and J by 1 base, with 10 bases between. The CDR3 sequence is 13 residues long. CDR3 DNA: TGTGCCAGCTGTCCGGAAGATAACTATGGCTACACCTTC. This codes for CASCPEDNYGYTF.

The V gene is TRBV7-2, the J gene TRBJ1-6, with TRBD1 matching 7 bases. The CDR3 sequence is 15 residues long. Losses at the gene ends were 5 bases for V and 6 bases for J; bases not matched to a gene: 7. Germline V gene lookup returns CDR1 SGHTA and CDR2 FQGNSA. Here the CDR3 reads CASSPRQGGNSPLHF. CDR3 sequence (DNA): TGTGCCAGCAGCCCAAGACAGGGAGGTAATTCACCCCTCCACTTT.

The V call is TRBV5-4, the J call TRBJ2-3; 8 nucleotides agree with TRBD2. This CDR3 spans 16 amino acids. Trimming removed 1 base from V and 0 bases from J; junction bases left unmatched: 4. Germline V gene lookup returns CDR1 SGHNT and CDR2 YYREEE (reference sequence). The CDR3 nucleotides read TGTGCCAGCAGCTTGAAGAGCGGGGGCAGCACAGATACGCAGTATTTT. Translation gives CASSLKSGGSTDTQYF.